This TCR beta chain came from a study of T cells in Graves' hyperthyroidism and ophthalmopathy. For the study at large: Blood from the periphery was taken at initial diagnosis, before any treatment. Broader study findings: Ophthalmopathy stood apart from stable hyperthyroidism in a 13 V-J model.

Subjects aged 18 to 65 presented with newly diagnosed hyperthyroidism of less than 2 months' duration. Patients having uncontrolled infection, another autoimmune disease, pregnancy or lactation were not included. This clonotype came up many times. Its antigen is still unknown. Researchers took RNA transcripts and amplified the TCR beta CDR3 regions from them. A set of HTBI primers served as the primers for a first-round RT-PCR of the TCR CDR3. TCRdb re-called the multiplex PCR reads with MiXCR, one entry per CDR3 protein. The sample holds 160,000 or so distinct CDR3 sequences, about 9% seen once. The clonotype originates from a woman under 30 with Graves' hyperthyroidism that later progressed to Graves' ophthalmopathy. Material: blood.

The CDR3 protein is CASSLDGLGRAQYF. The DNA of the CDR3 is TGTGCCAGCAGCTTAGACGGTTTAGGGAGGGCGCAGTATTTT. The V call is TRBV7-2, the J call TRBJ2-3; 7 nucleotides line up with TRBD2. The CDR3 totals 14 residues. The trim removed 1 base at V and 10 bases at J, leaving 8 bases unmatched. The germline V gene has CDR1 SGHTA and CDR2 FQGNSA.